This TCR beta chain came from a study of T cell responses to AZD1222 COVID-19 vaccine. Using immunoSEQ multiplex PCR, the repertoire was profiled, and TCRdb retains in-frame clones only, with some absent. Found here are about 140,000 clones, approximately 93% of them singletons; the top ten hold under 1.5%. V trimming: 5 bases; J trimming: 6 bases; junction bases outside the gene matches: 7. CDR1 SGHTA and CDR2 FQGNSA come from the germline V gene. The CDR3 contains 16 residues. The chain employs TRBV7-2 and TRBJ2-1; 13 bases are a match to TRBD2. Sequenced here: peripheral blood, sampled 28 days after the second AZD1222 dose. The clonotype was recovered from an adult who received the AZD1222 COVID-19 vaccine. The CDR3 region is CASSRTSGREGNEQFF. CDR3 DNA sequence: TGTGCCAGCAGCCGGACTAGCGGGAGAGAAGGCAATGAGCAGTTCTTC.